This is a list of T cell receptor beta chains from one sample in a study of regulatory T cells in long-lasting Graves disease. A single record per CDR3 protein comes from TCRdb applying MiXCR to the multiplex PCR reads. The sample includes just over 600,000 distinct CDR3 sequences, roughly 15% seen only once; the top ten take 15% to 20%. The same specimen was also included in a second study, on T cells in Graves' hyperthyroidism and ophthalmopathy.

Sequencing used peripheral blood mononuclear cells (PBMCs), obtained at new diagnosis, from a patient treated with antithyroid drugs. These receptors all stem from a woman in her thirties with Graves disease. Both conserved end residues are part of each CDR3. Each record gives: CDR3 length, clone size, V gene, CDR3 protein. Clone size appears in some rows only: once, few, many, or a class for an expanded clone.

10	many	TRBV29-1	CSVEERGYTF
15	many	TRBV27	CASGKQGTGSYEQYF
13	many	TRBV30	CAWSVRFNHEAFF
12	NA	TRBV6-1	CASSYGPSGYTF
17	NA	TRBV9	CASSVRTSGRLADTQYF
15	once	TRBV30	CAWSGGVTYNSPLHF
14	few	TRBV9	CASSPYYSGNTIYF
11	NA	TRBV20-1	CSVRKGPGQYF
15	NA	TRBV10-3	CAISDEAGGFGELFF
16	few	TRBV20-1	CSARDPGPSGKETQYF
14	many	TRBV20-1	CSARAPGPYQPQHF
15	NA	TRBV7-9	CASSFTTDRNTEAFF
17	NA	TRBV13	CASSLEFGTGLTGELFF
13	NA	TRBV28	CASSSPRGGRAFF
16	NA	TRBV10-3	CAISDPGFGLHPEAFF
13	NA	TRBV25-1	CASSEYGAERQYF
11	few	TRBV10-2	CASSGSSEQFF
13	many	TRBV12-5	CASGLARDTEAFF
13	many	TRBV27	CASSFIGNTEAFF
15	NA	TRBV5-1	CASSLAGSGYNEQFF
14	many	TRBV6-1	CASRKMTNTGELFF
13	many	TRBV11-2	CASSFVAGQPQHF
15	few	TRBV5-6	CASSFRTGPGAEAFF
15	few	TRBV5-1	CASSSGQNLPYEQYF
16	many	TRBV20-1	CSATFLASAQGETQYF
16	NA	TRBV6-1	CASSPRTGGSYNEQFF
14	many	TRBV7-9	CASSLASGEETQYF
17	few	TRBV27	CASSPDPDGSSNQPQHF
12	many	TRBV20-1	CSAGSGYNEQFF
16	NA	TRBV10-3	CAISDGVQGANSPLHF
19	few	TRBV11-2	CASSLSSQNLGGSTDTQYF
16	many	TRBV27	CASSQGSQYVNQPQHF
18	NA	TRBV3-1	CASRRKSGQGAVDTEAFF
12	NA	TRBV10-3	CAISVEYNEQFF
15	NA	TRBV12-3/TRBV12-4	CASSLAQGSRNIQYF
14	NA	TRBV4-2	CASSQDPAANEQFF
15	few	TRBV7-9	CASSNIMRARETQYF
16	few	TRBV6-1	CASRRASGPSSYEQYF
14	many	TRBV28	CASTAGPVGNTIYF
13	few	TRBV29-1	CSVLREGAGELFF
15	few	TRBV7-2	CASSLAGQINQPQHF
12	many	TRBV20-1	CSANRNPYEQYF